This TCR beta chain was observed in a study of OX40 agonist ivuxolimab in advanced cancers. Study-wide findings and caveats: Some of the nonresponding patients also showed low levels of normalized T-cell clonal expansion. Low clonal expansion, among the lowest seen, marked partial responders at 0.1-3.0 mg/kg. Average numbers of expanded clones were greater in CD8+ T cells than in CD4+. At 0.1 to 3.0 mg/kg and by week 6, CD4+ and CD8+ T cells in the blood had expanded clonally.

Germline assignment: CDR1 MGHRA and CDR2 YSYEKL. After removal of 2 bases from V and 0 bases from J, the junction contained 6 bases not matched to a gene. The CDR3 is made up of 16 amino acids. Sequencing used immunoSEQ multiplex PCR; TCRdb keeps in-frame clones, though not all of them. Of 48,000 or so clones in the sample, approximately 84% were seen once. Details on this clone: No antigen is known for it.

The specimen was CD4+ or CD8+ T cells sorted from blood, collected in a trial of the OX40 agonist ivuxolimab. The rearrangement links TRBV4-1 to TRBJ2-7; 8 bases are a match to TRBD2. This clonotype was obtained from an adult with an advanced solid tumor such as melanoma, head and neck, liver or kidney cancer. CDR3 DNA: TGCGCCAGCAGCCAAACACTAGCGGAAGACTCCTACGAGCAGTACTTC. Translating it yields CASSQTLAEDSYEQYF.